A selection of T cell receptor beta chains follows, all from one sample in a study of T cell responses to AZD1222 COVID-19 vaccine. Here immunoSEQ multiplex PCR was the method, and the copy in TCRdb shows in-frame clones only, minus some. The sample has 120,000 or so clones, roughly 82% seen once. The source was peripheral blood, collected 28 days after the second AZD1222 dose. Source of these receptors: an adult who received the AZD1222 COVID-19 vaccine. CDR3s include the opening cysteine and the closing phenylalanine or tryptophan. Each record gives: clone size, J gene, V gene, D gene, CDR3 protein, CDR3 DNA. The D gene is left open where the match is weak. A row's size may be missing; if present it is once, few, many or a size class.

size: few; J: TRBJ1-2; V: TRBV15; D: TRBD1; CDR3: CATSREGTGGNYGYTF; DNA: TGTGCCACCAGCAGAGAAGGGACAGGGGGAAACTATGGCTACACCTTC
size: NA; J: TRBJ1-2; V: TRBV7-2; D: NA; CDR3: CASSYYYGYTF; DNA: TGTGCCAGCAGCTATTACTATGGCTACACCTTC
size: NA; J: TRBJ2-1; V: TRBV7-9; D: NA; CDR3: CASSLAINEQFF; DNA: TGTGCCAGCAGCTTAGCAATAAATGAGCAGTTCTTC
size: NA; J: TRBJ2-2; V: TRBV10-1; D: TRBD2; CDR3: CASSDPGLSNTGELFF; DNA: TGCGCCAGCAGTGACCCGGGACTATCGAACACCGGGGAGCTGTTTTTT
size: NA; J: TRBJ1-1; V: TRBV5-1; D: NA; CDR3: CASSLADRSVNTEAFF; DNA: TGCGCCAGCAGCTTGGCTGACAGATCCGTGAACACTGAAGCTTTCTTT
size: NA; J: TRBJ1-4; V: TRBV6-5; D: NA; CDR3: CASKGSIDNEKLFF; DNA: TGTGCCAGCAAGGGTTCTATAGATAATGAAAAACTGTTTTTT
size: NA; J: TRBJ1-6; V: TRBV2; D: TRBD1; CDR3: CASSEGQVLNSPLHF; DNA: TGTGCCAGCAGTGAGGGACAGGTGCTTAATTCACCCCTCCACTTT
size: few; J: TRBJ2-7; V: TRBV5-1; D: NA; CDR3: CASRPGRSYEQYF; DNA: TGCGCCAGCCGTCCGGGACGGAGCTACGAGCAGTACTTC
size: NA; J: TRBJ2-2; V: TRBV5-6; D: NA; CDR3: CASSPGVGELFF; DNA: TGTGCCAGCAGCCCTGGGGTCGGGGAGCTGTTTTTT
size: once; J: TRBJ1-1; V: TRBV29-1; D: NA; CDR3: CSADQMRTEAFF; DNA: TGCAGCGCCGACCAAATGCGCACTGAAGCTTTCTTT
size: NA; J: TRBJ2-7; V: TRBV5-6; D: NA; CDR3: CASSHPLGEQYF; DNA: TGTGCCAGCAGCCACCCTCTGGGCGAGCAGTACTTC
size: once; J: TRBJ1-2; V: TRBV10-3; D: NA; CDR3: CAISDSKSNYGYTF; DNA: TGTGCCATCAGTGACAGCAAAAGTAACTATGGCTACACCTTC
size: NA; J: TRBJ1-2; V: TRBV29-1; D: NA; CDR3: CSVEYYRQANYGYTF; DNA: TGCAGCGTTGAATACTACAGGCAAGCTAACTATGGCTACACCTTC
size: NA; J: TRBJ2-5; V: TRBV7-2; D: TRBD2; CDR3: CASSLRAGGVETQYF; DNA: TGTGCCAGCAGCTTAAGGGCGGGGGGAGTGGAGACCCAGTACTTC
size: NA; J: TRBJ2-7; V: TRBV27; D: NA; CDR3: CASSATQAEQYF; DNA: TGTGCCAGCAGTGCCACACAGGCCGAGCAGTACTTC
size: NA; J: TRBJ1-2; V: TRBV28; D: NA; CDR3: CASNFQGRGYGYTF; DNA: TGTGCCAGCAATTTTCAGGGAAGGGGTTATGGCTACACCTTC
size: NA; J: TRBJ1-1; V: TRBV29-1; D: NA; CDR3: CSVTRAMNTEAFF; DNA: TGCAGCGTTACTCGGGCCATGAACACTGAAGCTTTCTTT
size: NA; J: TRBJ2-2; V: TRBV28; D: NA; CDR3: CASRSQGLVTGELFF; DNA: TGTGCCAGCAGGTCCCAGGGTTTGGTCACCGGGGAGCTGTTTTTT
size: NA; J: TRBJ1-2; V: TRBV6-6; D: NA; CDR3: CASSYSDRYGYTF; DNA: TGTGCCAGCAGTTACTCGGACCGGTATGGCTACACCTTC
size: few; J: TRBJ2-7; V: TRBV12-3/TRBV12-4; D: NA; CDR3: CASSLALYEQYF; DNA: TGTGCCAGCAGTTTAGCGCTCTACGAGCAGTACTTC
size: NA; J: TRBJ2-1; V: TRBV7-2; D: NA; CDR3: CASSLGLLTYNEQFF; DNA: TGTGCCAGCAGCTTAGGACTGTTGACCTACAATGAGCAGTTCTTC
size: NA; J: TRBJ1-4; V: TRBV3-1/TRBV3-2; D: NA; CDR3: CASSHRMGRPSEKLFF; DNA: TGTGCCAGCAGCCATCGAATGGGACGGCCGAGCGAAAAACTGTTTTTT
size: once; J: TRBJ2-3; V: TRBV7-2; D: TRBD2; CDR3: CASSLARAGGRNTQYF; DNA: TGTGCCAGCAGCTTAGCGAGAGCGGGGGGGAGGAATACGCAGTATTTT
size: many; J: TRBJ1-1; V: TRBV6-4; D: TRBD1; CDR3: CASRGQGATEAFF; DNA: TGTGCCAGTCGGGGACAGGGGGCCACTGAAGCTTTCTTT
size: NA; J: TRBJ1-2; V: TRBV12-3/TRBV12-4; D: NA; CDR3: CASTQGGVLTF; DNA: TGTGCCAGCACCCAAGGGGGGGTTCTCACCTTC
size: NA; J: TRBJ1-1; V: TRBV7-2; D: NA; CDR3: CASSLERTNTEAFF; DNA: TGTGCCAGCAGCTTAGAACGGACTAACACTGAAGCTTTCTTT
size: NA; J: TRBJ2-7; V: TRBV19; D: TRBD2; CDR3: CASSRSGTSGGGEQYF; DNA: TGTGCCAGCTCTCGTTCCGGGACTAGCGGGGGAGGCGAGCAGTACTTC
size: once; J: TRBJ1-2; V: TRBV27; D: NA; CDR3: CASSSSSREYGYTF; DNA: TGTGCCAGCAGTTCCTCGAGCCGTGAATATGGCTACACCTTC
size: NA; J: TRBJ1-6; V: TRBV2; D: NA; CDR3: CASSVRGTGSPLHF; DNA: TGTGCCAGCAGTGTTAGGGGCACGGGTTCACCCCTCCACTTT
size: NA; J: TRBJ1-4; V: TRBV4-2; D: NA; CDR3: CASSQDQSRAPEKLFF; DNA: TGTGCCAGCAGCCAAGATCAGTCCAGGGCCCCTGAAAAACTGTTTTTT
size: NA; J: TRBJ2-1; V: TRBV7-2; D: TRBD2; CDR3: CASSLASGGASEQFF; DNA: TGTGCCAGCAGCTTAGCTAGCGGGGGGGCGTCTGAGCAGTTCTTC
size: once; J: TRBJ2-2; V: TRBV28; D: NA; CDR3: CASSLSGGANTGELFF; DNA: TGTGCCAGCAGTTTATCGGGGGGCGCGAACACCGGGGAGCTGTTTTTT